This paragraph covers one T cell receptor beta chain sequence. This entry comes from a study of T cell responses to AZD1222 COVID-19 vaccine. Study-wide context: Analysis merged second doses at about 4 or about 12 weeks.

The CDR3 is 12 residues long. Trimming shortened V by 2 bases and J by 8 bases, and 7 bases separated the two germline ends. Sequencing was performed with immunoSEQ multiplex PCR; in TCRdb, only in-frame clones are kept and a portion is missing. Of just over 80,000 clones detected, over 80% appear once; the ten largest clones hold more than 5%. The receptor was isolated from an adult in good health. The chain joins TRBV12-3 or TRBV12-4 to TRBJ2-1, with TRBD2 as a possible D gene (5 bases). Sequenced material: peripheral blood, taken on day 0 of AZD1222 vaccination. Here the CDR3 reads CASSLSGYEQFF. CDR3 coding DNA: TGTGCCAGCAGTTTAAGCGGCTATGAGCAGTTCTTC.